A selection of T cell receptor beta chains follows, all from one sample in a study of tumor-infiltrating lymphocytes in primary liver carcinoma. TCRdb reprocessed the multiplex PCR reads via MiXCR and lists one record per CDR3 protein. The sample lists roughly 48,000 distinct CDR3 sequences, around three quarters occurring once. Sequences were obtained from liver tumor tissue from sampling region 3. The receptors derive from a middle-aged man with primary liver carcinoma and hepatitis B virus infection. The CDR3 runs from the conserved cysteine through the conserved F or W. A D gene is named only where the DNA matches it firmly. Only some rows state a clone size, as once, few, many or a class for expanded clones.

TRBV2	-	-	TRBJ2-7	CASRAGQASYEQYF	TGTGCCAGCAGAGCGGGACAGGCTTCCTACGAGCAGTACTTC
TRBV30	-	-	TRBJ2-2	CAWSVLPGELFF	TGTGCCTGGAGTGTACTTCCCGGGGAGCTGTTTTTT
TRBV4-2	-	-	TRBJ1-3	CSSSRNEAGNTIYF	TGTTCCAGCAGCAGGAACGAGGCGGGAAACACCATATATTTT
TRBV6-6	-	-	TRBJ2-2	CASRGSWELFF	TGTGCCAGCCGGGGCAGCTGGGAGCTGTTTTTC
TRBV6-6	-	-	TRBJ2-7	CGSRPRTRAREQYF	TGTGGCAGCAGACCTAGGACCCGGGCCCGGGAACAGTACTTC
TRBV28	TRBD2	many	TRBJ2-3	CASSQWAGEALSTDTQYF	TGTGCCAGCAGTCAATGGGCGGGAGAGGCCCTGAGCACAGATACGCAGTATTTT
TRBV6-6	-	-	TRBJ1-6	CASSYSGRGDSPLHF	TGTGCCAGCAGTTACTCGGGGAGAGGGGATTCACCCCTCCACTTT
TRBV30	TRBD1	many	TRBJ2-7	CAWSVDRGVYEQYF	TGTGCCTGGAGTGTGGACAGGGGTGTCTACGAGCAGTACTTC
TRBV30	-	once	TRBJ1-5	CVWSVGARSNQPQHF	TGTGTCTGGAGTGTGGGGGCACGGAGCAATCAGCCCCAGCATTTT
TRBV6-1	-	-	TRBJ2-3	CASSQLVGLTTNTQYF	TGTGCCAGCAGTCAATTAGTGGGTCTAACCACAAATACGCAGTATTTT
TRBV12-3/TRBV12-4	-	medium-sized	TRBJ1-5	CASSLVSVQPQHF	TGTGCCAGCAGTTTAGTAAGTGTTCAACCCCAGCATTTT
TRBV29-1	-	-	TRBJ2-7	CSVDRDGTYEQYF	TGTAGCGTGGACCGGGATGGTACCTACGAGCAGTACTTC
TRBV19	TRBD1	-	TRBJ2-7	CAISPQGPIYEQYF	TGTGCCATTAGTCCACAGGGGCCGATCTACGAGCAGTACTTC
TRBV11-2	-	once	TRBJ2-7	CASSFGGILPYEQYF	TGTGCCAGCAGCTTCGGCGGGATTCTACCCTATGAGCAGTACTTC
TRBV11-1	TRBD2	-	TRBJ2-1	CASSLGLAREIDNEQFF	TGTGCTAGTAGCCTGGGACTAGCGAGAGAAATTGACAATGAGCAGTTCTTC
TRBV29-1	-	-	TRBJ2-2	CSVATNTWKLFF	TGCAGCGTTGCTACAAACACCTGGAAGCTGTTTTTT
TRBV11-2	-	-	TRBJ2-3	CASSPPNSGYTDTQYF	TGTGCCAGCAGCCCCCCGAATAGCGGCTACACAGATACGCAGTATTTT
TRBV29-1	TRBD2	medium-sized	TRBJ2-1	CSVAWTSGSSYNEQFF	TGCAGCGTCGCCTGGACTAGCGGGAGCTCCTACAATGAGCAGTTCTTC
TRBV11-2	-	-	TRBJ2-7	CTSSLAEGHDYEQYF	TGTACCAGCAGCTTAGCGGAGGGCCATGACTACGAGCAGTACTTC
TRBV7-2	-	-	TRBJ2-7	CASSLRQTYKQYF	TGTGCCAGCAGCTTAAGGCAGACTTACAAGCAGTACTTC
TRBV10-2	-	-	TRBJ1-2	CASGDWTVGLVGYTF	TGCGCCAGCGGTGATTGGACAGTGGGCCTCGTTGGCTACACCTTC
TRBV5-1	-	many	TRBJ2-6	CASSLAGANVLTF	TGCGCCAGCAGCTTAGCTGGGGCCAACGTCCTGACTTTC
TRBV7-8	-	-	TRBJ2-1	CATRRTPSTSYNEQFF	TGTGCCACCAGGCGAACCCCGTCCACTTCCTACAATGAGCAGTTCTTC
TRBV14	-	once	TRBJ2-7	CASRIGGLLEQYF	TGTGCAAGCAGGATCGGAGGACTCCTGGAGCAGTACTTC
TRBV27	TRBD1	few	TRBJ1-5	CASGVATGGHQPQHF	TGTGCCAGCGGGGTTGCGACAGGGGGGCATCAGCCCCAGCATTTT
TRBV12-3/TRBV12-4	TRBD1	-	TRBJ2-3	CASSFPPSTGGPSTDTLYF	TGTGCCAGCAGTTTCCCCCCCTCAACAGGGGGCCCTAGTACAGATACGCTGTATTTT
TRBV6-6	TRBD2	-	TRBJ2-7	CASSYSSLAGACEKYF	TGTGCCAGCAGTTACTCGAGCCTAGCGGGAGCCTGCGAAAAGTACTTC
TRBV29-1	-	-	TRBJ2-7	CSVESELGYEQYF	TGCAGCGTTGAGTCGGAACTAGGATACGAGCAATACTTC
TRBV11-2	-	-	TRBJ1-3	CASTQRAGNTIYF	TGTGCCTCAACCCAGAGAGCAGGAAACACCATATATTTT